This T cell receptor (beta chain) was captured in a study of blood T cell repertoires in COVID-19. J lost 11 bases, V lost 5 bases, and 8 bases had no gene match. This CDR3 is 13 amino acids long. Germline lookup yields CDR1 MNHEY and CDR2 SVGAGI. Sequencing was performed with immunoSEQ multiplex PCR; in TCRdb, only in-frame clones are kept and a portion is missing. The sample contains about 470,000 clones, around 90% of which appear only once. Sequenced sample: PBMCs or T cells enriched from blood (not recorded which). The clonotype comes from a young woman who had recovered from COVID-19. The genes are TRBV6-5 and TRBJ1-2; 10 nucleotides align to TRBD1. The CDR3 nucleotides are TGTGCCAGCAGTCCCGTGGGACAGGGGACATACACCTTC. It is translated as CASSPVGQGTYTF.